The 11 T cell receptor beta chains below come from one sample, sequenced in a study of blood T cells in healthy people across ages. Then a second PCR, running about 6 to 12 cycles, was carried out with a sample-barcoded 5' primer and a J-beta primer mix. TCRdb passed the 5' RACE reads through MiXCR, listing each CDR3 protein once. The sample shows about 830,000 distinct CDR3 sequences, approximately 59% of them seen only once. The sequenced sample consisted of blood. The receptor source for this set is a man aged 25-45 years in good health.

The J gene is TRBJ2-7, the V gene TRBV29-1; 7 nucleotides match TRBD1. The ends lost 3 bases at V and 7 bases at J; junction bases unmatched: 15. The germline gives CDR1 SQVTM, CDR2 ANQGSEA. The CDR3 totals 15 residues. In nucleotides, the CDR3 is TGCAGCGTTGAGACAGGGTCCATCTCCTACAATGAGCAGTACTTC. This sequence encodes CSVETGSISYNEQYF.

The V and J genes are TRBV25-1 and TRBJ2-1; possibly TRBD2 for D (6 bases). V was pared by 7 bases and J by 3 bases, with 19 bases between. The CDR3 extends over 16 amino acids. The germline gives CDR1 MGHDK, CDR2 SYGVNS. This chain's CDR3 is CASTPNGGHRYNEQFF. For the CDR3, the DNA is TGTGCCAGCACCCCCAACGGAGGGCATCGCTACAATGAGCAGTTCTTC.

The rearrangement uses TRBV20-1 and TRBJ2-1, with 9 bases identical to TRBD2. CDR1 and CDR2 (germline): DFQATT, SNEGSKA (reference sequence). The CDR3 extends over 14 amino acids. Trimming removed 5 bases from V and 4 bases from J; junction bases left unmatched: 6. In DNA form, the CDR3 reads TGCAGTGCTCCCGCGGGGGGGAGATACAATGAGCAGTTCTTC. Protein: CSAPAGGRYNEQFF.

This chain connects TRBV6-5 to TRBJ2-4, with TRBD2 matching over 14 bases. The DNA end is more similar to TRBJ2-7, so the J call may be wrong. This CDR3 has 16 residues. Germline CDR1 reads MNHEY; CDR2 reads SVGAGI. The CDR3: CASSSRTSGGIYEQYF. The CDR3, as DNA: TGTGCCAGCAGTAGCCGGACTAGCGGGGGGATCTACGAGCAGTACTTC.

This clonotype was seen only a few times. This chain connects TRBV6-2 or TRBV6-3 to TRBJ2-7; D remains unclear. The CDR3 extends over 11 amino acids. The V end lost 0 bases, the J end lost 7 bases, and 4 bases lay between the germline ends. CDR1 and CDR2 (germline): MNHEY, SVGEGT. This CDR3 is CASSYSREQYF. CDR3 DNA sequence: TGTGCCAGCAGTTACTCGAGAGAGCAGTACTTC.

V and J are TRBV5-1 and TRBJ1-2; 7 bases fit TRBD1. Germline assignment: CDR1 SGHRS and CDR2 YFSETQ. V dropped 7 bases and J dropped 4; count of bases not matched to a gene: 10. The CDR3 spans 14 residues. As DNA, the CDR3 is TGCGCCAGCGGCCTCGGGACAGCTACCTATGGCTACACCTTC. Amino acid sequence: CASGLGTATYGYTF.

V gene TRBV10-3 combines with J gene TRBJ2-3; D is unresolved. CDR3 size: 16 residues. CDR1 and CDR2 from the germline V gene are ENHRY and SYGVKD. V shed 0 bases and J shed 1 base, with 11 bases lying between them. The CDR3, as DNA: TGTGCCATCAGTGAGTCGAACCCGTCACGCACAGATACGCAGTATTTT. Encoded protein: CAISESNPSRTDTQYF.

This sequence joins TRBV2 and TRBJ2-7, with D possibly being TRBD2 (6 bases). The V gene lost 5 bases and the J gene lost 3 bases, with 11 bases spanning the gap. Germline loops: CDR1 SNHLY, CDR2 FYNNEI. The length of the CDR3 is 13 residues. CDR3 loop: CASSPISGYEQYF. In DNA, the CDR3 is TGTGCCAGCAGTCCCATTAGCGGCTACGAGCAGTACTTC.

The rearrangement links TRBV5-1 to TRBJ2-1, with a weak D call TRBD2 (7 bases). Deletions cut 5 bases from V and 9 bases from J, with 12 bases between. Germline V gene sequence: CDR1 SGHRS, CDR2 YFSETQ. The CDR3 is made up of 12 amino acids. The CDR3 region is CASRGGGREQFF. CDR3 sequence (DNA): TGCGCCAGCAGGGGCGGGGGCCGTGAGCAGTTCTTC.

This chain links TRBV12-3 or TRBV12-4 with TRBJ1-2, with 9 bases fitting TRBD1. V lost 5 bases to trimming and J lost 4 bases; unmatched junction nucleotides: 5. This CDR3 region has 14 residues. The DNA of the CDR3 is TGTGCCAGCAGTGTACAGGGGGCAGTCTATGGCTACACCTTC. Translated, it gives CASSVQGAVYGYTF.

The CDR3 coding sequence is TGTGCCAGCACAGTGGGACAGGGGAGGAACTACGAGCAGTACTTC. It codes for CASTVGQGRNYEQYF. The rearrangement links TRBV5-4 to TRBJ2-7; 10 bases fit TRBD1. This CDR3 is built from 15 residues. Germline values: CDR1 SGHNT, CDR2 YYREEE (reference sequence). Losses at the gene ends were 6 bases for V and 3 bases for J; bases not matched to a gene: 9.